One sample yielded the 16 T cell receptor beta chains listed below, sequenced in a study of early T cells in non-severe SARS-CoV-2 infection. TCRdb redid the calling of the 5' RACE reads with MiXCR, one entry per CDR3 protein. The data show tens of thousands of distinct CDR3 sequences, over 20% seen once. Sample: whole blood, taken at baseline. The receptors were sampled from an adult who was a healthcare worker with PCR-confirmed SARS-CoV-2 infection or an uninfected control (not recorded which).

This clonotype has just a few counts. The chain combines TRBV7-6 with TRBJ2-3, with D unclear. CDR1 SGHVS and CDR2 FNYEAQ come from the germline V gene. V lost 5 bases, J lost 4 bases, and 16 bases lay in between. The CDR3 length is 15 residues. CDR3 protein: CASSPDPTDPDTQYF. In nucleotides, the CDR3 is TGTGCCAGCAGCCCAGATCCCACAGATCCAGATACGCAGTATTTT.

The rearrangement joins TRBV19 to TRBJ1-5; maybe TRBD1 (6 bases). Germline V CDR1 and CDR2: LNHDA, SQIVND (reference sequence). Trimming took off 5 bases at V and 6 bases at J, with 20 bases between the two ends. The CDR3 totals 16 residues. CDR3 amino acids: CASSVRDTKKGQPQHF. CDR3 nucleotides: TGTGCCAGTAGTGTCCGGGACACCAAAAAGGGTCAGCCCCAGCATTTT.

The rearrangement links TRBV12-5 to TRBJ2-3; tentative D call: TRBD2 (5 bases). Germline V lookup: CDR1 LGHNT, CDR2 FRNRAP. The V and J ends lost 5 bases and 5 bases respectively, with 20 bases between them. The CDR3 contains 16 residues. CDR3 in amino acids: CASGALTRGAGDTQYF. Written as DNA, the CDR3 is TGTGCTAGTGGTGCCCTTACTCGGGGAGCAGGAGATACGCAGTATTTT. Drawing the rest from reference TRBV12-5 and TRBJ2-3, the complete variable domain is DARVTQTPRHKVTEMGQEVTMRCQPILGHNTVFWYRQTMMQGLELLAYFRNRAPLDDSGMPKDRFSAEMPDATLATLKIQPSEPRDSAVYFCASGALTRGAGDTQYFGPGTRLTVL.

The chain recombines TRBV12-3 or TRBV12-4 with TRBJ1-5, with D tentatively TRBD1 (5 bases). The CDR3 is made up of 13 amino acids. Trimming took off 5 bases at V and 7 bases at J, with 12 bases between the two ends. The CDR3 spells CASSTRVRQPQHF. CDR3 coding DNA: TGTGCCAGCAGTACCAGGGTAAGGCAGCCCCAGCATTTT.

This clonotype occurred a few times. The chain uses TRBV12-3 or TRBV12-4 and TRBJ1-5, with D perhaps TRBD1 (5 bases). This CDR3 has 14 amino acids. Trimming pared 6 bases from V and 2 bases from J, leaving 11 bases between. The chain's CDR3 is CASSSGDGNQPQHF. CDR3 nucleotides: TGTGCCAGCAGCTCGGGGGATGGCAATCAGCCCCAGCATTTT.

This clonotype showed up just a few times. The V call is TRBV12-3 or TRBV12-4, the J call TRBJ2-1, with D unclear. This CDR3 has 11 residues. V was pared by 4 bases and J by 10 bases, with 8 bases between. This chain's CDR3 is CASSSGREQFF. The CDR3 DNA follows: TGTGCCAGCAGTTCAGGACGGGAGCAGTTCTTC.

This sequence joins TRBV30 and TRBJ2-3, with 9 nucleotides matching TRBD2. This CDR3 comprises 13 residues. The V gene end was trimmed by 8 bases and the J gene end by 6 bases; junction bases not matched to a gene: 9. CDR1 is GTSNPN and CDR2 is SVGIG in the germline V gene (reference sequence). The CDR3 DNA is TGTGCCCGGACGCGGGGGGGGCTGGATACGCAGTATTTT. This sequence encodes CARTRGGLDTQYF.

This clonotype was observed a handful of times. The V gene is TRBV28, the J gene TRBJ1-4; 9 bases align to TRBD1. V lost 6 bases to trimming and J lost 8 bases; unmatched junction nucleotides: 7. The length of the CDR3 is 14 residues. The germline V gene encodes CDR1 MDHEN and CDR2 SYDVKM. The CDR3: CASRPQGAREKLFF. The DNA of the CDR3 is TGTGCCAGCAGACCACAGGGGGCAAGAGAAAAACTGTTTTTT.

The gene calls are TRBV15 and TRBJ1-1; D not certain. CDR1 and CDR2 from the germline V gene are LNHNV and YYDKDF (reference sequence). This CDR3 contains 12 residues. Trimming took 5 bases from V and 7 from J, leaving 11 bases between them. The CDR3, as DNA: TGTGCCACCAGCCTAAACGAGTTTGAAGCTTTCTTT. Amino acid sequence: CATSLNEFEAFF.

This clonotype has more than one count but fewer than ten. This rearrangement joins TRBV7-3 to TRBJ1-4; D gene unclear. The CDR3 is made up of 13 amino acids. Per germline, CDR1 SGHTA and CDR2 FQGTGA. V lost 4 bases, J lost 2 bases, and 5 bases lay in between. The CDR3 here is CASSSSTNEKLFF. CDR3 in DNA: TGTGCCAGCAGCTCCTCCACTAATGAAAAACTGTTTTTT. Filled out from reference TRBV7-3 and TRBJ1-4, the complete variable domain reads GAGVSQTPSNKVTEKGKYVELRCDPISGHTALYWYRQSLGQGPEFLIYFQGTGAADDSGLPNDRFFAVRPEGSVSTLKIQRTERGDSAVYLCASSSSTNEKLFFGSGTQLSVL.

In its sample, this clonotype was seen many times. The chain uses TRBV27 and TRBJ2-5; D is tentatively TRBD1 or TRBD2 (6 bases each). This CDR3 is built from 14 residues. Germline assignment: CDR1 MNHEY and CDR2 SMNVEV (reference sequence). V dropped 5 bases and J dropped 5 bases, with 15 bases sitting between them. The CDR3 DNA reads TGTGCCAGCAGTGCACGGGGGCCTGTGGAGACCCAGTACTTC. Amino acid sequence: CASSARGPVETQYF.

This clonotype has at least ten counts. The genes are TRBV29-1 and TRBJ1-1; D is unresolved. Germline assignment: CDR1 SQVTM and CDR2 ANQGSEA. Trimming stripped 3 bases from V and 4 bases from J, with 12 bases between. The CDR3 is 13 residues long. The CDR3 sequence is CSVDSAGRTEAFF. The CDR3 DNA follows: TGCAGCGTTGATTCCGCGGGCCGCACTGAAGCTTTCTTT.

V gene TRBV5-4 combines with J gene TRBJ2-7, with 7 bases lining up with TRBD2. The CDR3 sequence is 14 residues long. Germline values: CDR1 SGHNT, CDR2 YYREEE (reference sequence). V was pared by 5 bases and J by 7 bases, with 12 bases of the junction left unmatched. This CDR3 is CASRPERGVGEQYF. For the CDR3, the DNA is TGTGCCAGCAGGCCGGAACGGGGGGTCGGTGAGCAGTACTTC.

This clonotype was observed many times. The J gene is TRBJ2-7, the V gene TRBV10-3; 10 bases align to TRBD1. V trimming: 3 bases; J trimming: 6 bases; junction bases outside the gene matches: 5. Germline V lookup: CDR1 ENHRY, CDR2 SYGVKD. This CDR3 has 14 amino acids. In DNA form, the CDR3 reads TGTGCCATCAGTGAAGGACAGGGGGTGGGCGAGCAGTACTTC. This sequence encodes CAISEGQGVGEQYF.

The J gene is TRBJ2-7, the V gene TRBV3-1; D possibly corresponds to TRBD1 (6 bases). V lost 4 bases and J 6 bases, leaving 13 bases between the germline ends. The CDR3 sequence is 13 residues long. Germline CDR1 and CDR2: LGHDT and YNNKEL (reference sequence). CDR3 DNA: TGTGCCAGCAGCCCACAGGGAAGGGGCGAGCAGTACTTC. Amino acids: CASSPQGRGEQYF.

This clonotype was counted between two and nine times. CDR3 in amino acids: CASSEWTSGGEETQYF. For the CDR3, the DNA is TGCGCCAGCAGTGAGTGGACTAGCGGGGGGGAAGAGACCCAGTACTTC. The chain employs TRBV10-2 and TRBJ2-5, with TRBD2 matching over 15 bases. V lost 1 base to trimming and J lost 3 bases; unmatched junction nucleotides: 0. CDR1 WSHSY and CDR2 SAAADI come from the germline V gene. The CDR3 loop spans 16 amino acids.